Listed here is a single TCR beta chain. Its antigen remains undetermined. No much larger clonotype is one base removed from it; base qualities were not supplied. This sample was taken from a study of tumor and adjacent non-tumor tissue in lung cancer (dated by TCRdb to 2016 to 2019). A note on the overall study: Of the cohort, around 12 patients had adenocarcinoma, 2 had squamous cell carcinoma and 1 had small cell lung cancer. The 15 enrolled patients, of whom about 10 were men and 5 were women, were aged about 31 to 85 years and were diagnosed with TNM stage I to III disease. A total of fewer than 150 million productive TCRbeta reads were generated by sequencing, corresponding to an average of around 4 million reads per sample. Bulk TCRbeta repertoires were compared between lung tumor tissue and matched distant non-tumor lung tissue obtained from around 16 lung cancer patients. Under 35 paired specimens, one tumor and one normal lung sample per patient, were profiled by TCRbeta CDR3 sequencing.

To prepare the library, multiplex PCR was applied. The run used an Illumina HiSeq 2500. Following protocols modified from ARM-PCR, the researchers constructed TCRbeta libraries through three rounds of nested PCR with primers (Table S4). Before sequencing, PCR products of 200-500 bp were excised from the gel and purified with the QIAquick gel extraction kit. For the original study's pipeline: Reads were cleaned using Trimmomatic, were merged into complete CDR3 sequences using FLASH, and were assigned to V(D)J germline segments using MiTCR. Clonal diversity was computed as the inverse Simpson's index with VDJtools. A read counted as productive if the sequence was in-frame and lacked a premature stop codon. Starting from the raw public reads, TCRdb applied fastp trimming at Q25, assembled clones with MiXCR and retained in-frame beta chains. Every entry covers one CDR3 protein and lists the most common genes and DNA from its rows. Clone size and V and J calls follow TCRdb, not the original study. For this sample there are under 250,000 distinct CDR3 sequences; roughly 70% appear just once. The ten largest account for less than 25% of the sample.

The research as a whole found: With only approximately 16 patients in the cohort, the authors noted that larger samples and more detailed clinical data are needed. Because peripheral blood was not sequenced, the blood TCRbeta repertoires of the lung cancer patients in the study went unexamined. Younger patients had significantly higher TCR diversity, and higher tumor TCR diversity was associated with shorter overall and disease-free survival. The top 100 clones made up a significantly larger cumulative share of the repertoire in normal lung than in tumor tissue. Neither the sequencing platform nor unique molecular identifiers are named or mentioned anywhere in the methods. Significantly higher TCR diversity (inverse Simpson) was observed in tumor tissue than in normal lung tissue (around 450 vs 150, P = 0.0075, Mann-Whitney U test).

RNA was isolated from bulk unsorted tissue, and RNA quality was assessed with a NanoDrop ND-1000 and an Agilent 2100. Newly diagnosed lung cancer patients without prior chemotherapy who had been admitted for thoracic surgery in China between August and November 2014 were enrolled as donors. Patients who had received previous radiotherapy or chemotherapy, or who had another concurrent cancer, were excluded from the study. Pieces of surgical tissue measuring about 1-2.1 cm3 were kept in RNAlater solution and stored at -80 degrees C until use. The material sequenced was lung tumor tissue. The sequence was obtained from a man in his 60s with non-small cell lung cancer.

The CDR3 is CASSQESVGPVTEQFF. The nucleotides are TGCGCCAGCAGCCAAGAAAGCGTCGGGCCGGTAACTGAGCAGTTCTTC. Rearrangement joined TRBV4-1 to TRBJ2-1, with the D gene call left open. V was cut back by 0 bases and J by 9 bases, leaving a gap of 18 bases between them. The germline V gene supplies CDR1 MGHRA and CDR2 YSYEKL. The CDR3, from cysteine to phenylalanine, totals 16 residues. The CDR3 DNA has 48 bases and is translated from base 1.